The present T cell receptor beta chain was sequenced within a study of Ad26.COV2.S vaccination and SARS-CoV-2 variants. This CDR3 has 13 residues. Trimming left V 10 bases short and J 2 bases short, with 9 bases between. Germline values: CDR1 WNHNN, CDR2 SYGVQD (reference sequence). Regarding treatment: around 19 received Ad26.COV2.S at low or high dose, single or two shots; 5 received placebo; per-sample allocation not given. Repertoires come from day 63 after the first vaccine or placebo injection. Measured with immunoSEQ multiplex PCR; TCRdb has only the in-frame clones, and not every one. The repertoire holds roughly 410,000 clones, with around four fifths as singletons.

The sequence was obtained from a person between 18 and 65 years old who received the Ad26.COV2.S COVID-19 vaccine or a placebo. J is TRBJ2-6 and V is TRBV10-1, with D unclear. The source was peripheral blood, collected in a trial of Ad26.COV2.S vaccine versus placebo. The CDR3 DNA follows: TGCGCCACCGCTGAGGCTGGGGCCAACGTCCTGACTTTC. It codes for CATAEAGANVLTF.